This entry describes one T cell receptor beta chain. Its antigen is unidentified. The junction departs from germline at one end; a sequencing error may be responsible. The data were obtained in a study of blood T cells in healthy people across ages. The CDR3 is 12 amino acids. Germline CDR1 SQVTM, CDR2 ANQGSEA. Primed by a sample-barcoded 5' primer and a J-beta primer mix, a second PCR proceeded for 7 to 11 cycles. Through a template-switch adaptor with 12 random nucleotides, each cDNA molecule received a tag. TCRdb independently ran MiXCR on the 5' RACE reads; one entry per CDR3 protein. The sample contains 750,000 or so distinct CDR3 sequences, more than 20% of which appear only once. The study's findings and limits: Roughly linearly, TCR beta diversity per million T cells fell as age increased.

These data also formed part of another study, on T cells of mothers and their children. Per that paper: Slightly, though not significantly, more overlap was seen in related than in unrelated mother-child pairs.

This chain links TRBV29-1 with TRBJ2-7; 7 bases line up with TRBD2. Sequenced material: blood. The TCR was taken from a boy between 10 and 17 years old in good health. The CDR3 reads CSASGEAPQQYF. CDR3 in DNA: TGCAGCGCGAGCGGGGAGGCCCCCCAGCAGTACTTT.